The clone carrying this TCR beta chain appeared once. Its antigen is unknown. What was amplified from RNA transcripts were TCR beta CDR3 regions. The HTBI primer set was used in a first-round RT-PCR of the TCR CDR3. TCRdb ran MiXCR on the multiplex PCR reads and lists one entry per CDR3 protein. The table includes 550,000 to 700,000 distinct CDR3 sequences, roughly 50% detected once. These data come from a study of T cells in Graves' hyperthyroidism and ophthalmopathy. Study findings and constraints: Progression to ophthalmopathy was predicted a median of approximately seven months early. Ophthalmopathy was distinguished from stable hyperthyroidism by 13 V-J signatures.

Diagnoses were established using clinical symptoms, serum thyroxine and TRAb, thyroid ultrasound and orbital computed tomography. CDR1 KGHDR and CDR2 SFDVKD come from the germline V gene. This CDR3 region has 16 residues. Unmatched junction bases numbered 12, after V lost 5 bases and J lost 5 bases. The sequence was obtained from an adult woman with Graves' disease, either hyperthyroidism or ophthalmopathy (not recorded which). Sequencing was carried out using peripheral blood or thyroid tissue (not recorded which). V and J are TRBV24-1 and TRBJ1-1, with TRBD1 identical over 8 bases. CDR3 nucleotide sequence: TGTGCCACCAGTGCCTCTAAGGGCGGACAGGGAACTGAAGCTTTCTTT. Its protein is CATSASKGGQGTEAFF.